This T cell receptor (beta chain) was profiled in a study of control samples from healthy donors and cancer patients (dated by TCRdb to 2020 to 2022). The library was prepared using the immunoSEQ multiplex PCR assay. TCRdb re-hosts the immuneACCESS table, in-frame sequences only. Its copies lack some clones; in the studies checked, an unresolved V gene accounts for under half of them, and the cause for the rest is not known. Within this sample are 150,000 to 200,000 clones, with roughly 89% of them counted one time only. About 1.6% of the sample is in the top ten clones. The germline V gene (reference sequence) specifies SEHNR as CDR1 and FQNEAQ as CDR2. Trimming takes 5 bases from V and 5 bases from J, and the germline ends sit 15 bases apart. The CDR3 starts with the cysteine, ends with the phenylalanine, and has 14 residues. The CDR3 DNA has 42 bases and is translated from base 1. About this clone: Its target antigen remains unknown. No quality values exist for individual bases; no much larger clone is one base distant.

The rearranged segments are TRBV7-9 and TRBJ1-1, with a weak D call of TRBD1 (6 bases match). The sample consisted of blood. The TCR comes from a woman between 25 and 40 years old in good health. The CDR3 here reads CASSNQGMSTEAFF. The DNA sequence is TGTGCCAGCAGCAACCAGGGGATGTCAACTGAAGCTTTCTTT.